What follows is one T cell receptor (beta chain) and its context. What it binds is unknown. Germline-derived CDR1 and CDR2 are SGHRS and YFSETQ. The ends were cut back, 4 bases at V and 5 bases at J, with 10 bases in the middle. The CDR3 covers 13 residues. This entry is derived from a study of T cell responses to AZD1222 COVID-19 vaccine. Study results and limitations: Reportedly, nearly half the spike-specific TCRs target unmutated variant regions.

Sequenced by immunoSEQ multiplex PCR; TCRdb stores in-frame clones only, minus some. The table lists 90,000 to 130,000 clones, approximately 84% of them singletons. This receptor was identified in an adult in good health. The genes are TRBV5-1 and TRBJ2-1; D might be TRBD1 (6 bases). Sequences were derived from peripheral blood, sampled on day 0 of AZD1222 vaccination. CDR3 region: CASSPGQNNEQFF. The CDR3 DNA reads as TGCGCCAGCAGCCCAGGACAGAACAATGAGCAGTTCTTC.